The 30 T cell receptor beta chains below come from one sample, sequenced in a study of shared clonotypes between healthy human individuals (dated by TCRdb to between 2020 and 2021). CD8 naive samples were obtained by positive selection for CCR7 among CD45RO-negative cells, yielding a CD45RA+CCR7+ population from which TemRA cells were excluded. To prepare the library, the immunoSEQ multiplex PCR assay was applied. TCRdb limited this immuneACCESS table to in-frame rearrangements with V and J called. A share of clones is missing; checked studies link under half to unresolved V genes, and the rest is unexplained. The sample profile shows 1.5 million to 2.5 million clones; roughly 94% of them were found once. Together, the top ten hold approximately 1.2% of the sample. The specimen was naive CD8+ T cells sorted from blood. The sample's cell subset or site, from its label and the paper: CD45RA+CCR7+. These receptors all stem from a man between 18 and 29 years old in good health.

J is TRBJ2-7 and V is TRBV5-1; 9 bases align to TRBD1. V lost 4 bases, J lost 3 bases, and 8 bases stayed unmatched. Germline lookup yields CDR1 SGHRS and CDR2 YFSETQ. The CDR3 spans 15 residues. Written as DNA, the CDR3 is TGCGCCAGCAGCACCGGACAGGGGAGTTACTACGAGCAGTACTTC. Translation: CASSTGQGSYYEQYF.

The count of this clone is one. The CDR3 DNA sequence: TGTGCCAGCAGCTTACAGCTCCACCAGTTCTTC. Translating it yields CASSLQLHQFF. The chain uses TRBV7-9 and TRBJ2-1, with no clear D. Germline assignment: CDR1 SEHNR and CDR2 FQNEAQ (reference sequence). The CDR3 has 11 amino acids. V lost 2 bases, J lost 13 bases, and 9 bases lay in between.

A word on this clone: The sample contains more than one DNA sequence encoding this CDR3. This sequence joins TRBV30 and TRBJ2-7, with TRBD2 identical over 7 bases. The CDR3 runs to 13 residues. J gave up 2 bases and V 2 bases, and 3 bases lay outside the gene matches. Germline V gene lookup returns CDR1 GTSNPN and CDR2 SVGIG (reference sequence). CDR3 nucleotides: TGTGCCTGGAGTTCCGGGACTACCTACGAGCAGTACTTC. Protein sequence: CAWSSGTTYEQYF.

The rearrangement joins TRBV2 to TRBJ2-1; TRBD2 agrees at 9 bases. The CDR3 covers 15 residues. V dropped 5 bases and J dropped 3; count of bases not matched to a gene: 5. In germline, CDR1 is SNHLY, CDR2 FYNNEI. CDR3 DNA: TGTGCCAGCAGTAGGGTTAGCGGGGGCTACAATGAGCAGTTCTTC. As protein: CASSRVSGGYNEQFF. Full variable domain (missing parts from reference TRBV2 and TRBJ2-1): EPEVTQTPSHQVTQMGQEVILRCVPISNHLYFYWYRQILGQKVEFLVSFYNNEISEKSEIFDDQFSVERPDGSNFTLKIRSTKLEDSAMYFCASSRVSGGYNEQFFGPGTRLTVL.

The V gene is TRBV30, the J gene TRBJ1-2; TRBD1 is a possible D gene (5 bases). The germline gives CDR1 GTSNPN, CDR2 SVGIG (reference sequence). CDR3 length: 16 amino acids. V dropped 4 bases and J dropped 3 bases, with 21 bases sitting between them. The CDR3 DNA is TGTGCCTGGAAAGGATTTTGGGACGGCGGAGACTATGGCTACACCTTC. Its translation is CAWKGFWDGGDYGYTF.

The sample holds one count of this clone. The V gene is TRBV10-2, the J gene TRBJ1-4; no definite D call. The germline gives CDR1 WSHSY, CDR2 SAAADI. The CDR3 covers 14 residues. V was pared by 2 bases and J by 3 bases, with 7 bases between. CDR3 DNA sequence: TGCGCCAGCAGTGAGAGGGAGGCTAATGAAAAACTGTTTTTT. Translation gives CASSEREANEKLFF.

The chain joins TRBV6-5 to TRBJ1-1, with a tentative D call TRBD1 (6 bases). Trimming shortened V by 4 bases and J by 10 bases, and 16 bases separated the two germline ends. The CDR3 is 13 residues long. CDR1 is MNHEY and CDR2 is SVGAGI in the germline V gene. CDR3 nucleotides: TGTGCCAGCAGTTCCGGAAACAGGGCGCGAGCTTTCTTT. Protein product: CASSSGNRARAFF.

Concerning this clone: Other DNA sequences in this sample translate to the same CDR3. The rearrangement joins TRBV4-1 to TRBJ2-7, with TRBD1 identical over 7 bases. Germline-derived CDR1 and CDR2 are MGHRA and YSYEKL. This CDR3 has 14 residues. Germline trimming cut 3 bases from V and 4 bases from J; bases unmatched to any gene: 6. DNA for the CDR3: TGCGCCAGCAGCCACAGACAGGGAAGTTACGAGCAGTACTTC. Protein product: CASSHRQGSYEQYF.

The chain has TRBV7-9 and TRBJ2-7; D tentatively reads TRBD1 or TRBD2 (5 bases each). This CDR3 spans 13 amino acids. The V end lost 0 bases, the J end lost 9 bases, and 12 bases lay between the germline ends. CDR1 is SEHNR and CDR2 is FQNEAQ in the germline V gene (reference sequence). The CDR3 region has the DNA TGTGCCAGCAGCTTAGCGCTTCGGGGCGGGCAGTACTTC. Amino acids: CASSLALRGGQYF.

The rearrangement uses TRBV13 and TRBJ2-3; a weak D match, TRBD2 (5 bases). Looked up from germline, CDR1 is PRHDT and CDR2 is FYEKMQ (reference sequence). This CDR3 spans 18 amino acids. V shed 0 bases and J shed 2 bases, with 18 bases lying between them. The CDR3 coding sequence is TGTGCCAGCAGCTTAGGTCCGGGAAGCCGTCTAGACACAGATACGCAGTATTTT. Protein sequence: CASSLGPGSRLDTDTQYF. Supplemented by reference TRBV13 and TRBJ2-3, the full variable domain reads AAGVIQSPRHLIKEKRETATLKCYPIPRHDTVYWYQQGPGQDPQFLISFYEKMQSDKGSIPDRFSAQQFSDYHSELNMSSLELGDSALYFCASSLGPGSRLDTDTQYFGPGTRLTVL.

The gene calls are TRBV10-1 and TRBJ1-2; D is possibly TRBD1 (6 bases). Trimming left V 6 bases short and J 0 bases short, with 17 bases between. Germline V gene lookup returns CDR1 WNHNN and CDR2 SYGVQD (reference sequence). The CDR3 sequence is 16 residues long. The chain's CDR3 is CASRGAKTATNYGYTF. Written as DNA, the CDR3 is TGCGCCAGCAGGGGGGCCAAGACAGCTACTAACTATGGCTACACCTTC.

The chain joins TRBV5-6 to TRBJ1-1; a possible D gene is TRBD1 (6 bases). The CDR3 is 14 amino acids. CDR1 is SGHDT and CDR2 is YYEEEE in the germline V gene. V lost 0 bases and J lost 5, with 11 bases in between. CDR3 sequence: CASSLGAGATEAFF. As DNA, the CDR3 is TGTGCCAGCAGCTTGGGTGCGGGGGCGACTGAAGCTTTCTTT.

The chain is built from TRBV5-1 and TRBJ2-2, with 9 bases matching TRBD1. The CDR3 loop spans 17 amino acids. Germline-derived CDR1 and CDR2 are SGHRS and YFSETQ. After removal of 4 bases from V and 3 bases from J, the junction contained 10 bases not matched to a gene. The CDR3: CASSILGQGLDTGELFF. The CDR3, as DNA: TGCGCCAGCAGCATCCTGGGACAGGGTTTGGACACCGGGGAGCTGTTTTTT. The full variable domain, in which reference TRBV5-1 and TRBJ2-2 provide the parts outside the CDR3, is KAGVTQTPRYLIKTRGQQVTLSCSPISGHRSVSWYQQTPGQGLQFLFEYFSETQRNKGNFPGRFSGRQFSNSRSEMNVSTLELGDSALYLCASSILGQGLDTGELFFGEGSRLTVL.

The rearrangement links TRBV6-1 to TRBJ2-7; possibly TRBD1 for D (6 bases). Trimming cost V 2 bases and J 3 bases, with 14 bases left between them. Germline CDR1 and CDR2: MNHNS and SASEGT. This CDR3 has 15 amino acids. DNA for the CDR3: TGTGCCAGCAGTGAACGAACAGGGTGGGACTACGAGCAGTACTTC. As protein: CASSERTGWDYEQYF.

The rearrangement uses TRBV5-4 and TRBJ2-3; D gene uncertain. The V and J ends lost 5 bases and 0 bases respectively, with 7 bases between them. The germline V gene encodes CDR1 SGHNT and CDR2 YYREEE (reference sequence). The CDR3 has 13 residues. CDR3 loop: CASRQASTDTQYF. CDR3 sequence (DNA): TGTGCCAGCAGACAAGCTAGCACAGATACGCAGTATTTT.

This rearrangement joins TRBV30 to TRBJ1-1; possible D gene TRBD1, 6 bases. Trimming cost V 0 bases and J 4 bases, with 15 bases left between them. The CDR3 loop spans 15 amino acids. Per the germline V gene, CDR1 is GTSNPN and CDR2 is SVGIG (reference sequence). CDR3 sequence: CAWSVLGGAGTEAFF. CDR3 nucleotide sequence: TGTGCCTGGAGTGTACTTGGGGGCGCCGGCACTGAAGCTTTCTTT.

The V and J genes are TRBV6-1 and TRBJ2-7; 12 nucleotides match TRBD2. CDR1 and CDR2 (germline): MNHNS, SASEGT. Trimming removed 2 bases from V and 3 bases from J; junction bases left unmatched: 20. There are 21 residues in the CDR3. The CDR3 DNA sequence: TGTGCCAGCAGTGAAAATCGGGACACCTATTCTCGACTAGCGGGGGACTACGAGCAGTACTTC. Residues: CASSENRDTYSRLAGDYEQYF.

CDR3 coding DNA: TGTGCCAGCAGCCCGAGACCCACCGAAGCTTTCTTT. It yields the protein CASSPRPTEAFF. The gene calls are TRBV13 and TRBJ1-1; D gene ambiguous. CDR3 length: 12 residues. Trimming stripped 5 bases from V and 8 bases from J, with 12 bases between. Germline V gene data show CDR1 as PRHDT and CDR2 as FYEKMQ (reference sequence).

The CDR3 region is CASSLGLAAWDEQYF. CDR3 DNA: TGTGCCAGCAGCTTAGGACTAGCGGCCTGGGACGAGCAGTACTTC. The chain uses TRBV7-6 and TRBJ2-7; 9 nucleotides match TRBD2. CDR1 SGHVS and CDR2 FNYEAQ come from the germline V gene. The ends lost 1 base at V and 5 bases at J; junction bases unmatched: 6. This CDR3 has 15 residues.

The chain joins TRBV19 to TRBJ1-4; unclear D gene. The CDR3 spans 17 residues. Trimming pared 1 base from V and 4 bases from J, leaving 16 bases between. The germline V gene has CDR1 LNHDA and CDR2 SQIVND (reference sequence). In nucleotides, the CDR3 is TGTGCCAGTAGTATAGCCCGGTACGGGAAGGTTAATGAAAAACTGTTTTTT. Its protein is CASSIARYGKVNEKLFF.

On this clone itself: This CDR3 is also generated by other DNA sequences in the sample. The V gene is TRBV4-3, the J gene TRBJ2-7, with TRBD2 identical over 7 bases. Germline loops: CDR1 LGHNA, CDR2 YSLEER. The V segment lost 0 bases and the J segment 3 bases; nucleotides outside the gene matches: 5. The CDR3 is 15 residues long. In nucleotides, the CDR3 is TGCGCCAGCAGCCAAGATGCGGGGGTGGTCTACGAGCAGTACTTC. This codes for CASSQDAGVVYEQYF.

The V gene is TRBV7-9, the J gene TRBJ2-7; D might be TRBD1 (6 bases). V lost 1 base and J lost 3, with 10 bases in between. Germline V gene lookup returns CDR1 SEHNR and CDR2 FQNEAQ (reference sequence). This CDR3 comprises 14 residues. Here the CDR3 reads CASSLGQELYEQYF. CDR3 sequence (DNA): TGTGCCAGCAGCTTAGGACAGGAACTCTACGAGCAGTACTTC.

About this clone itself: The sample carries other DNA sequences with the same CDR3. This sequence joins TRBV27 and TRBJ2-7; D might be TRBD2 (7 bases). Germline V CDR1 and CDR2: MNHEY, SMNVEV (reference sequence). The CDR3 is 14 amino acids. Trimming left V 2 bases short and J 2 bases short, with 10 bases between. CDR3 in DNA: TGTGCCAGCAGTTTAAGGGGGGGGACCTACGAGCAGTACTTC. Its protein product is CASSLRGGTYEQYF.

The gene calls are TRBV7-3 and TRBJ2-3; D tentatively fits TRBD1 or TRBD2 (5 bases each). Trimming left V 5 bases short and J 2 bases short, with 17 bases between. The germline gives CDR1 SGHTA, CDR2 FQGTGA. The CDR3 spans 16 residues. The CDR3 nucleotides are TGTGCCAGCAGCGACGGGACCTCTGGGGTCACAGATACGCAGTATTTT. Its translation: CASSDGTSGVTDTQYF.

CDR3: CASSPAHQQLQYF. The CDR3 bases are TGTGCCAGCAGCCCGGCCCATCAACAGCTACAGTACTTC. The gene calls are TRBV7-9 and TRBJ2-7, with no clear D. V was pared by 5 bases and J by 10 bases, with 18 bases between. This CDR3 region has 13 residues. Germline loops: CDR1 SEHNR, CDR2 FQNEAQ (reference sequence).

The chain combines TRBV5-6 with TRBJ2-7; either TRBD1 or TRBD2 may supply D (6 bases each). Trimming pared 0 bases from V and 2 bases from J, leaving 15 bases between. The germline CDR1 and CDR2 sequences are SGHDT and YYEEEE. The length of the CDR3 is 16 residues. CDR3 region: CASSLVPRGEPYEQYF. Here the CDR3 DNA reads TGTGCCAGCAGCTTGGTTCCAAGGGGGGAACCCTACGAGCAGTACTTC.

This sequence joins TRBV4-3 and TRBJ2-2, with 7 nucleotides matching TRBD1. V gave up 4 bases and J gave up 6 bases; unmatched junction bases: 17. The CDR3 is 18 residues long. Germline V CDR1 and CDR2: LGHNA, YSLEER. CDR3 sequence: CASSPAGLDREDAGELFF. The CDR3 DNA reads as TGCGCCAGCAGCCCCGCCGGCCTCGACAGGGAAGATGCCGGGGAGCTGTTTTTT.

CDR3 protein: CACGGGNGYYGYTF. The CDR3 DNA follows: TGTGCCTGTGGAGGGGGCAATGGGTACTATGGCTACACCTTC. The J gene is TRBJ1-2, the V gene TRBV6-6, with 7 bases aligning to TRBD1. The ends lost 11 bases at V and 3 bases at J; junction bases unmatched: 12. The CDR3 is 14 residues long. CDR1 is MNHNY, CDR2 SVGAGI, per germline (reference sequence).

The gene calls are TRBV6-6 and TRBJ2-2, with a tentative D call TRBD1 (6 bases). V lost 6 bases to trimming and J lost 0 bases, with 11 bases between them. Germline V gene lookup returns CDR1 MNHNY and CDR2 SVGAGI (reference sequence). This CDR3 spans 15 amino acids. The CDR3 coding sequence is TGTGCCAGCAGCTTTGGGACAACGAACACCGGGGAGCTGTTTTTT. Amino acids: CASSFGTTNTGELFF.

Here the CDR3 DNA reads TGTGCCAGCAGTACTCACCCGGGACTAGCGGGAGACGAGCAGTACTTC. Its protein is CASSTHPGLAGDEQYF. The chain employs TRBV27 and TRBJ2-7, with 14 positions matching TRBD2. Trimming at V came to 5 bases and at J to 5 bases, leaving 8 bases not matched to a gene. The CDR3 contains 16 residues. Germline V gene sequence: CDR1 MNHEY, CDR2 SMNVEV (reference sequence).